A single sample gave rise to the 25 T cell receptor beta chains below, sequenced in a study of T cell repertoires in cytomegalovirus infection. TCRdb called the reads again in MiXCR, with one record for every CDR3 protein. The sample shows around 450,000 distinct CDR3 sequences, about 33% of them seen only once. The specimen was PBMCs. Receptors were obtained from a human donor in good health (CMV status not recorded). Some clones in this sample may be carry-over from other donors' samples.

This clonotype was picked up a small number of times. CDR3 bases: TGTGCCAGCTCTGTGGGGGCCCCCTACAATGAGCAGTTCTTC. It is translated as CASSVGAPYNEQFF. This rearrangement joins TRBV6-1 to TRBJ2-1, with D perhaps TRBD1 (6 bases). Germline V CDR1 and CDR2: MNHNS, SASEGT. The V end lost 8 bases, the J end lost 2 bases, and 13 bases lay between the germline ends. The CDR3 is 14 amino acids.

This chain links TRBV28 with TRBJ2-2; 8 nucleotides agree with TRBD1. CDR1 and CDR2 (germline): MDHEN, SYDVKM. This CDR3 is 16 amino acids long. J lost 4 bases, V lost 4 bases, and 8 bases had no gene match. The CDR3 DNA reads TGTGCCAGCAGTTCCCGGACAGGGAGCCTCACCGGGGAGCTGTTTTTT. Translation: CASSSRTGSLTGELFF. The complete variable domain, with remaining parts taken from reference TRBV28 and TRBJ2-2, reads DVKVTQSSRYLVKRTGEKVFLECVQDMDHENMFWYRQDPGLGLRLIYFSYDVKMKEKGDIPEGYSVSREKKERFSLILESASTNQTSMYLCASSSRTGSLTGELFFGEGSRLTVL.

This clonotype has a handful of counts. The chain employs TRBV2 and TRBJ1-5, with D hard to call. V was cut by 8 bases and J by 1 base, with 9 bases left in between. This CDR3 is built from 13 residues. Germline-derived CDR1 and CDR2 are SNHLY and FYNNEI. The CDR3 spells CASDLRSNQPQHF. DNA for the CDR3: TGTGCCAGCGACCTTAGGAGCAATCAGCCCCAGCATTTT.

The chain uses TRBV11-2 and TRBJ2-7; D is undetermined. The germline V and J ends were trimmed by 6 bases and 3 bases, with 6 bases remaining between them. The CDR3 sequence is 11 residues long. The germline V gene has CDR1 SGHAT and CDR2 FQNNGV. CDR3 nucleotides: TGTGCCAGCAGTCGCCTCTACGAGCAGTACTTC. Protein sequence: CASSRLYEQYF.

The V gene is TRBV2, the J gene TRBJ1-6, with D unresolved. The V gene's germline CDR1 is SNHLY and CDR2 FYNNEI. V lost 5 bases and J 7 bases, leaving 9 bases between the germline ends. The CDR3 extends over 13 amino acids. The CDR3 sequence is CASSKNHNSPLHF. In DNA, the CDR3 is TGTGCCAGCAGTAAGAACCACAATTCACCCCTCCACTTT. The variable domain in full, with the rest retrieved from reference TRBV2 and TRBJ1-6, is EPEVTQTPSHQVTQMGQEVILRCVPISNHLYFYWYRQILGQKVEFLVSFYNNEISEKSEIFDDQFSVERPDGSNFTLKIRSTKLEDSAMYFCASSKNHNSPLHFGNGTRLTVT.

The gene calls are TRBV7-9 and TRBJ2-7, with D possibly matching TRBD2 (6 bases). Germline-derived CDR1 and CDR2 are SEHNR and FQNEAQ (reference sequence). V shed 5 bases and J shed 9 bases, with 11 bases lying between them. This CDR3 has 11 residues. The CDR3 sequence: CASSPGAGQYF. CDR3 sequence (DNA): TGTGCCAGCAGCCCTGGAGCGGGGCAGTACTTC.

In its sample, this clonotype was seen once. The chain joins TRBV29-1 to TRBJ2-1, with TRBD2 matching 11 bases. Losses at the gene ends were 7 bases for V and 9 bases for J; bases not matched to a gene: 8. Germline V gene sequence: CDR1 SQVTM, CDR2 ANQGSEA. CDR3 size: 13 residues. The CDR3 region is CSAVAGGPVEQFF. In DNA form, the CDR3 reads TGCAGCGCCGTAGCGGGGGGGCCGGTTGAGCAGTTCTTC.

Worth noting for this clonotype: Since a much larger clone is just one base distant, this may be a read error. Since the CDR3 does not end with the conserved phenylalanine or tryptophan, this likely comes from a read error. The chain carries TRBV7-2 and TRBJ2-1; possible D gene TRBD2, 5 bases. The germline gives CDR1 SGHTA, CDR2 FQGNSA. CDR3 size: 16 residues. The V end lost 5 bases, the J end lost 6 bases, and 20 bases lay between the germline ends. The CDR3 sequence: CASSRDWAPGFNEQFL. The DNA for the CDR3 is TGTGCCAGCAGCCGTGACTGGGCCCCGGGGTTCAATGAGCAGTTCTTG.

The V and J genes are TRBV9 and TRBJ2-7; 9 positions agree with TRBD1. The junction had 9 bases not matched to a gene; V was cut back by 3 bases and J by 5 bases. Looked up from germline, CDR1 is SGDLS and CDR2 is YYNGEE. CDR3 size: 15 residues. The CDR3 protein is CASSASGTGKDEQYF. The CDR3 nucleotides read TGTGCCAGCAGCGCCTCAGGGACAGGGAAGGACGAGCAGTACTTC.

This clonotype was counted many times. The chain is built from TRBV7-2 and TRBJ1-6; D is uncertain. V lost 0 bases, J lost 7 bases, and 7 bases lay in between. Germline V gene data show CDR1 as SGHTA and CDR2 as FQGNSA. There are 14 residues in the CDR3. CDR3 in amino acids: CASSLAVGNSPLHF. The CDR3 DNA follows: TGTGCCAGCAGCTTAGCTGTAGGGAATTCACCCCTCCACTTT.

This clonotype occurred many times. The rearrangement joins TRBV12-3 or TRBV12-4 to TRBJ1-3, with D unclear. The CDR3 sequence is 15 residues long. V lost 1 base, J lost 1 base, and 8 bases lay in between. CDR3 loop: CASSLGRSSGNTIYF. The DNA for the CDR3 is TGTGCCAGCAGTTTAGGACGGTCATCTGGAAACACCATATATTTT.

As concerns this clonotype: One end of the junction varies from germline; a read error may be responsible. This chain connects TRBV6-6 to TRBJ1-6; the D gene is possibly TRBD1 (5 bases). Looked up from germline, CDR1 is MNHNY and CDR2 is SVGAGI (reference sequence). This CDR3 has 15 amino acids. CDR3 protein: CASSMRGGENSPLHF. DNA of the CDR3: TGTGCCAGCTCCATGAGGGGTGGCGAGAATTCCCCCCTCCACTTT.

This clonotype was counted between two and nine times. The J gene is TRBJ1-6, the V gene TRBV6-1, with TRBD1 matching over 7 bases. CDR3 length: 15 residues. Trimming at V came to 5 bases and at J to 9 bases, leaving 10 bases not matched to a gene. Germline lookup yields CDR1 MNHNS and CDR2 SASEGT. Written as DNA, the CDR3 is TGTGCCAGCAGTTCCCGACAGGGACAAGGTTCACCCCTCCACTTT. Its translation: CASSSRQGQGSPLHF.

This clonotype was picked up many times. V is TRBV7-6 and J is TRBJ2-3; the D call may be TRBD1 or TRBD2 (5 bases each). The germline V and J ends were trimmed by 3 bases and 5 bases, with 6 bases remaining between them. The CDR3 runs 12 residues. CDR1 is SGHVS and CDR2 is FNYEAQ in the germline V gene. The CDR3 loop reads CASSLGEDTQYF. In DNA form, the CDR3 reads TGTGCCAGCAGCTTGGGGGAAGATACGCAGTATTTT. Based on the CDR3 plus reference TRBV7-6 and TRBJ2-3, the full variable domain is GAGVSQSPRYKVTKRGQDVALRCDPISGHVSLYWYRQALGQGPEFLTYFNYEAQQDKSGLPNDRFSAERPEGSISTLTIQRTEQRDSAMYRCASSLGEDTQYFGPGTRLTVL.

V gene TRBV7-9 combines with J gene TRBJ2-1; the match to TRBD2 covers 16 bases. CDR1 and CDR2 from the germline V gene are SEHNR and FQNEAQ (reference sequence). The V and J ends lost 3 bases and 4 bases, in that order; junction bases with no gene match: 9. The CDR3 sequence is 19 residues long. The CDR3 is CASSFSGTSGGAWYNEQFF. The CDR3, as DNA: TGTGCCAGCAGCTTCAGCGGGACTAGCGGGGGGGCCTGGTACAATGAGCAGTTCTTC.

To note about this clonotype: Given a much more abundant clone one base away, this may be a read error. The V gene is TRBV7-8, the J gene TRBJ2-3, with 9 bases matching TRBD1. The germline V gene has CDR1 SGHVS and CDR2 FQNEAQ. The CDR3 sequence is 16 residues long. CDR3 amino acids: CAASEYSGQGPETQYF. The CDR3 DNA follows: TGTGCCGCGAGTGAATATTCGGGACAGGGCCCAGAGACGCAGTATTTT. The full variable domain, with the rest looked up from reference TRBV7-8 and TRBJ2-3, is GAGVSQSPRYKVAKRGQDVALRCDPISGHVSLFWYQQALGQGPEFLTYFQNEAQLDKSGLPSDRFFAERPEGSVSTLKIQRTQQEDSAVYLCAASEYSGQGPETQYFGPGTRLTVL.

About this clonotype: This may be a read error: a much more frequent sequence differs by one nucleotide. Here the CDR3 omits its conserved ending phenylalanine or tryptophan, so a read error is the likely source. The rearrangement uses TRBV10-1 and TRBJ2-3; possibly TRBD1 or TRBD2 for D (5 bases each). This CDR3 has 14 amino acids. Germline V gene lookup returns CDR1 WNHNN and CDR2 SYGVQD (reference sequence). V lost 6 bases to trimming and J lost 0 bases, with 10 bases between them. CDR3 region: CASSRDGSTDTQYL. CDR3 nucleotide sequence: TGCGCCAGCAGCCGGGACGGCAGCACAGATACGCAGTATTTG.

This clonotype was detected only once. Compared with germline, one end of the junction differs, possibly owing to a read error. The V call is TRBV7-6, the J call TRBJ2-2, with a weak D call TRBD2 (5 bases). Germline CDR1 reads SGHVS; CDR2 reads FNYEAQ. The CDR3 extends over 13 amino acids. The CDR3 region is CAISLDDTGELVF. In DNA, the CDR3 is TGTGCCATCAGTTTAGACGACACCGGGGAGCTGGTTTTT.

The CDR3 DNA reads as TGTGCCACCAGTGATTGGAATACCGGGCCTTCCTACAATGAGCAGTTCTTC. It translates to CATSDWNTGPSYNEQFF. J is TRBJ2-1 and V is TRBV24-1; D gene unclear. V gave up 2 bases and J gave up 1 base, with 14 bases separating them. This CDR3 contains 17 residues. Germline V lookup: CDR1 KGHDR, CDR2 SFDVKD.

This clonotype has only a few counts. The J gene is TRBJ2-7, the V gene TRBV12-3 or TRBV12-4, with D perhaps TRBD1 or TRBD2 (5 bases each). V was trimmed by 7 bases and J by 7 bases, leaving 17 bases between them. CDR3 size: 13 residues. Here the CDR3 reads CASTSTKWGEQYF. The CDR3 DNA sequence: TGTGCCAGCACCTCAACCAAATGGGGGGAGCAGTACTTC.

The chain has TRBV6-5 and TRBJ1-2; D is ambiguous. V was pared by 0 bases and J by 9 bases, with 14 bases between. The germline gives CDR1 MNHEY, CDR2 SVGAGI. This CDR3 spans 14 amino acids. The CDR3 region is CASSYSRSFKSYTF. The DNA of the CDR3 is TGTGCCAGCAGTTACTCGAGATCATTTAAAAGCTACACCTTC.

The CDR3 spells CSARQGIMSNQPQHF. CDR3 sequence (DNA): TGCAGTGCTAGACAGGGCATCATGAGCAATCAGCCCCAGCATTTT. The V gene is TRBV20-1, the J gene TRBJ1-5, with D tentatively TRBD1 (5 bases). The CDR3 length is 15 residues. From germline, CDR1 is DFQATT and CDR2 SNEGSKA (reference sequence). The V gene lost 2 bases and the J gene lost 1 base, with 12 bases spanning the gap.

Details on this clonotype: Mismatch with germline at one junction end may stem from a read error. This chain's CDR3 is CSSSYWSQQETQYF. The CDR3 nucleotides are TGTTCCAGCAGTTACTGGAGTCAGCAAGAGACCCAGTACTTC. V and J are TRBV6-2 or TRBV6-3 and TRBJ2-5; D uncertain. Germline CDR1 reads MNHEY; CDR2 reads SVGEGT. The CDR3 spans 14 residues.

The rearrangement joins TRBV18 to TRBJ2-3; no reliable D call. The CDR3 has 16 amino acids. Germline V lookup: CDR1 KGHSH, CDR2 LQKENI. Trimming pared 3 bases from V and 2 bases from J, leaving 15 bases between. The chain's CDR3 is CASSPAPAFLTDTQYF. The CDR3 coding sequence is TGTGCCAGCTCACCGGCCCCCGCGTTTCTCACAGATACGCAGTATTTT.

CDR3 DNA sequence: TGCAGTGCTAGAGATCCGGGGGACAGCCACAATCAGCCCCAGCATTTT. This translates into CSARDPGDSHNQPQHF. This chain connects TRBV20-1 to TRBJ1-5; 7 bases are a match to TRBD1. CDR3 length equals 16 residues. CDR1 and CDR2 from the germline V gene are DFQATT and SNEGSKA (reference sequence). The ends lost 0 bases at V and 3 bases at J; junction bases unmatched: 8.